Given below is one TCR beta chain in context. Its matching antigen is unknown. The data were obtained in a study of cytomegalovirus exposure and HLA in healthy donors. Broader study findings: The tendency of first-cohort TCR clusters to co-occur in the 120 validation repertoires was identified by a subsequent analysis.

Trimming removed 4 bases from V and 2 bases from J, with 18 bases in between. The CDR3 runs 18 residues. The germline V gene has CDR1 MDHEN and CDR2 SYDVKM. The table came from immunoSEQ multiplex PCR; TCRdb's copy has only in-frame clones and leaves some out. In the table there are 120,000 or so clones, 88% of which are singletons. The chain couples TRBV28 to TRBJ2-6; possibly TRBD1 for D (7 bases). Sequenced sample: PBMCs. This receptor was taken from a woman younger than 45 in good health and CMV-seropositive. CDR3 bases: TGTGCCAGCAGTTCGGACAGGTCGGGGGTGGCTGGGGCCAACGTCCTGACTTTC. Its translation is CASSSDRSGVAGANVLTF. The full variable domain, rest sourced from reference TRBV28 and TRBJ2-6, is DVKVTQSSRYLVKRTGEKVFLECVQDMDHENMFWYRQDPGLGLRLIYFSYDVKMKEKGDIPEGYSVSREKKERFSLILESASTNQTSMYLCASSSDRSGVAGANVLTFGAGSRLTVL.